These 29 T cell receptor beta chains originate from one sample sequenced in a study of blood T cell repertoires in COVID-19. Assay used: immunoSEQ multiplex PCR; TCRdb lists only in-frame clones, some missing. The sample lists about 200,000 clones, roughly 82% occurring once. The sequencing sample was made of PBMCs or T cells enriched from blood (not recorded which). The origin of the receptors is a woman aged 60-70 years with acute COVID-19.

This clone appeared a few times. V and J are TRBV6-5 and TRBJ1-5, with 7 bases fitting TRBD1. Germline CDR1 and CDR2: MNHEY and SVGAGI. Trimming cost V 7 bases and J 1 base; bases outside gene matches: 4. The CDR3 is 14 amino acids. CDR3 in amino acids: CASTPGQSNQPQHF. The DNA for the CDR3 is TGTGCCAGCACACCGGGACAGAGCAATCAGCCCCAGCATTTT.

The chain combines TRBV9 with TRBJ2-1, with TRBD2 as a possible D gene (6 bases). Germline CDR1 is SGDLS and CDR2 is YYNGEE. The CDR3 spans 16 residues. Trimming took off 0 bases at V and 6 bases at J, with 16 bases between the two ends. Here the CDR3 reads CASSVEGAGFLNEQFF. The DNA for the CDR3 is TGTGCCAGCAGCGTAGAAGGGGCGGGATTCCTCAATGAGCAGTTCTTC.

The chain has TRBV5-4 and TRBJ1-3; no firm D call. This CDR3 is built from 16 residues. The ends were cut back, 0 bases at V and 4 bases at J, with 14 bases in the middle. The germline gives CDR1 SGHNT, CDR2 YYREEE (reference sequence). DNA for the CDR3: TGTGCCAGCAGCTTGGGCCCTTTGAGTGTCGGAAACACCATATATTTT. It is translated as CASSLGPLSVGNTIYF.

The gene calls are TRBV24-1 and TRBJ2-1; 10 bases line up with TRBD2. V lost 9 bases to trimming and J lost 4 bases; unmatched junction nucleotides: 8. This CDR3 comprises 15 residues. Per the germline V gene, CDR1 is KGHDR and CDR2 is SFDVKD. This CDR3 reads CATELAGEQYNEQFF. Here the CDR3 DNA reads TGTGCCACCGAGCTAGCGGGAGAGCAATACAATGAGCAGTTCTTC.

This clone was seen once. This chain links TRBV3-1 (or the pseudogene TRBV3-2) with TRBJ1-1; D gene ambiguous. Trimming removed 7 bases from V and 1 base from J, with 10 bases in between. Germline loops: CDR1 LGHDT, CDR2 YNNKEL (reference sequence). The CDR3 has 13 amino acids. CDR3 in amino acids: CASNQVPNTEAFF. In DNA, the CDR3 is TGTGCCAGCAATCAGGTGCCGAACACTGAAGCTTTCTTT.

This clone was detected only once. This chain uses TRBV10-3 with TRBJ1-1; D gene ambiguous. V was clipped by 0 bases and J by 7 bases, with 12 bases between them. The V gene's germline CDR1 is ENHRY and CDR2 SYGVKD. CDR3 length: 14 residues. The CDR3 loop is CAISESSRSGEAFF. For the CDR3, the DNA is TGTGCCATCAGTGAGTCGAGCAGGAGCGGTGAAGCTTTCTTT.

The CDR3 nucleotides are TGTGCCAGCAGCCGCGGACAGGGGGCGGATGAGCAGTTCTTC. Residues: CASSRGQGADEQFF. This chain uses TRBV27 with TRBJ2-1; the match to TRBD1 covers 11 bases. This CDR3 has 14 amino acids. Unmatched junction bases numbered 6, after V lost 6 bases and J lost 8 bases. From germline, CDR1 is MNHEY and CDR2 SMNVEV (reference sequence).

This clone appeared a single time. DNA for the CDR3: TGTGCCAGCAATACAGGGGGCTTAGGCTCCTACGAGCAGTACTTC. Translation gives CASNTGGLGSYEQYF. The chain uses TRBV6-6 and TRBJ2-7; 9 nucleotides agree with TRBD1. V dropped 7 bases and J dropped 0; count of bases not matched to a gene: 7. The CDR3 runs to 15 residues. In germline, CDR1 is MNHNY, CDR2 SVGAGI (reference sequence).

J is TRBJ1-2 and V is TRBV10-3; 7 nucleotides align to TRBD1. The trim removed 4 bases at V and 8 bases at J, leaving 10 bases unmatched. The germline V gene encodes CDR1 ENHRY and CDR2 SYGVKD. The CDR3 extends over 14 amino acids. The CDR3 DNA reads TGTGCCATCAGTGGGGGACCAACAGGGGTCGGCTACACCTTC. This gives the protein CAISGGPTGVGYTF.

The rearrangement links TRBV7-9 to TRBJ2-3; TRBD1 matches at 7 bases. V was pared by 1 base and J by 0 bases, with 7 bases of the junction left unmatched. The CDR3 is made up of 17 amino acids. Germline CDR1 reads SEHNR; CDR2 reads FQNEAQ (reference sequence). The CDR3, as DNA: TGTGCCAGCAGCTTAGTCCCGGGACAGAGTAGCACAGATACGCAGTATTTT. Its protein product is CASSLVPGQSSTDTQYF.

This clone was seen a single time. J is TRBJ2-3 and V is TRBV10-1, with TRBD1 matching 8 bases. The CDR3 has 18 residues. The V segment lost 0 bases and the J segment 2 bases; nucleotides outside the gene matches: 10. Germline lookup yields CDR1 WNHNN and CDR2 SYGVQD (reference sequence). CDR3 coding DNA: TGCGCCAGCAGTGAGTCGTATCCGGGACAGGTCTACACAGATACGCAGTATTTT. Its translation is CASSESYPGQVYTDTQYF.

The chain uses TRBV28 and TRBJ1-6, with D possibly TRBD1 on 5 matching bases. CDR3 length: 17 residues. Between the trimmed V and J ends, which lost 5 bases and 0 bases, there was a span of 14 bases. Germline V CDR1 and CDR2: MDHEN, SYDVKM. The DNA of the CDR3 is TGTGCCAGCAGTCCCCTCGGGGGGAGCTCCTATAATTCACCCCTCCACTTT. Translating it yields CASSPLGGSSYNSPLHF.

The chain joins TRBV28 to TRBJ2-4; D not resolved. Germline V lookup: CDR1 MDHEN, CDR2 SYDVKM. This CDR3 spans 16 amino acids. The V and J ends lost 4 bases and 0 bases respectively, with 13 bases between them. Written as DNA, the CDR3 is TGTGCCAGCAGTTCTAGAGACGGTGGAGCCAAAAACATTCAGTACTTC. It codes for CASSSRDGGAKNIQYF.

This chain uses TRBV3-1 (or the pseudogene TRBV3-2) with TRBJ2-5; 7 bases line up with TRBD2. V was pared by 4 bases and J by 2 bases, with 16 bases of the junction left unmatched. The length of the CDR3 is 18 residues. Germline-derived CDR1 and CDR2 are LGHDT and YNNKEL (reference sequence). This CDR3 reads CASSPVFGSGVSQETQYF. CDR3 DNA sequence: TGTGCCAGCAGCCCTGTGTTCGGCAGCGGGGTGAGTCAAGAGACCCAGTACTTC.

V is TRBV6-2 or TRBV6-3 and J is TRBJ2-7, with D maybe TRBD1 (6 bases). Trimming removed 0 bases at V and 6 bases at J, with 12 bases between. CDR3 length: 14 amino acids. Germline lookup yields CDR1 MNHEY and CDR2 SVGEGT. CDR3 sequence reads: CASSYSDRLGEQYV. The CDR3 region has the DNA TGTGCCAGCAGTTACTCCGACAGGCTCGGCGAGCAGTACGTC.

The V gene is TRBV19, the J gene TRBJ2-2; D is ambiguous. Germline lookup yields CDR1 LNHDA and CDR2 SQIVND (reference sequence). With 5 bases removed from V and 7 bases from J, the gap between germline ends came to 5 bases. The CDR3 is 11 residues long. CDR3 DNA sequence: TGTGCCAGTAGTCCGAGCGGGGAGCTGTTTTTT. Its translation: CASSPSGELFF.

The chain has TRBV20-1 and TRBJ1-1; D call uncertain. The germline V and J ends were trimmed by 6 bases and 5 bases, with 7 bases remaining between them. The CDR3 contains 10 residues. The V gene's germline CDR1 is DFQATT and CDR2 SNEGSKA (reference sequence). The CDR3 DNA is TGCAGTGCCTCCAGGACTGAAGCTTTCTTT. This translates into CSASRTEAFF.

The rearrangement joins TRBV24-1 to TRBJ1-1; a possible D gene is TRBD1 (5 bases). V lost 1 base, J lost 0 bases, and 14 bases lay in between. Germline-derived CDR1 and CDR2 are KGHDR and SFDVKD. This CDR3 region has 17 residues. The CDR3 bases are TGTGCCACCAGTGATTTCGGCCCTTCCAGGGTGAACACTGAAGCTTTCTTT. This translates into CATSDFGPSRVNTEAFF.

The gene calls are TRBV7-6 and TRBJ2-5; 14 bases fit TRBD2. This CDR3 comprises 16 residues. The germline V gene has CDR1 SGHVS and CDR2 FNYEAQ. V dropped 5 bases and J dropped 5; count of bases not matched to a gene: 7. The CDR3 coding sequence is TGTGCCAGCAGCCCCAGGACTAGCGGGGGGAGGGAGACCCAGTACTTC. Translation gives CASSPRTSGGRETQYF. Together with reference TRBV7-6 and TRBJ2-5, the CDR3 gives the full variable domain: GAGVSQSPRYKVTKRGQDVALRCDPISGHVSLYWYRQALGQGPEFLTYFNYEAQQDKSGLPNDRFSAERPEGSISTLTIQRTEQRDSAMYRCASSPRTSGGRETQYFGPGTRLLVL.

This chain links TRBV10-3 with TRBJ2-7; D is perhaps TRBD2 (5 bases). The CDR3 is 13 residues long. V lost 7 bases to trimming and J lost 0 bases, with 10 bases between them. The germline gives CDR1 ENHRY, CDR2 SYGVKD. CDR3 DNA: TGTGCCATCAAATCGGGGAGCTCCTACGAGCAGTACTTC. It specifies CAIKSGSSYEQYF.

V usage is TRBV14 and J usage is TRBJ2-7; D is undetermined. This CDR3 region has 13 residues. Germline assignment: CDR1 SGHDN and CDR2 FVKESK. V was cut by 1 base and J by 5 bases, with 9 bases left in between. CDR3 loop: CASSQGAINEQYV. Written as DNA, the CDR3 is TGTGCCAGCAGCCAAGGGGCCATTAACGAGCAGTACGTC.

The V gene is TRBV13, the J gene TRBJ2-2, with TRBD1 matching 7 bases. This CDR3 has 15 amino acids. Germline V gives CDR1 PRHDT, CDR2 FYEKMQ (reference sequence). The ends lost 0 bases at V and 7 bases at J; junction bases unmatched: 5. The chain's CDR3 is CASSLGRQGGGELFF. The CDR3 nucleotides read TGTGCCAGCAGCTTAGGCCGACAGGGCGGCGGGGAGCTGTTTTTT.

The chain uses TRBV2 and TRBJ2-3; 8 bases line up with TRBD2. CDR3 length: 14 amino acids. Per the germline V gene, CDR1 is SNHLY and CDR2 is FYNNEI. V lost 7 bases and J lost 5; bases outside the gene matches: 8. CDR3 DNA sequence: TGTGCCAGCAAGAGAGCGGGGGCGGGAGATACGCAGTATTTT. Residues: CASKRAGAGDTQYF. The full variable domain, rest sourced from reference TRBV2 and TRBJ2-3, is EPEVTQTPSHQVTQMGQEVILRCVPISNHLYFYWYRQILGQKVEFLVSFYNNEISEKSEIFDDQFSVERPDGSNFTLKIRSTKLEDSAMYFCASKRAGAGDTQYFGPGTRLTVL.

This clone appeared a few times. The chain joins TRBV28 to TRBJ1-1; 12 nucleotides agree with TRBD1. V was pared by 8 bases and J by 4 bases, with 8 bases of the junction left unmatched. This CDR3 has 15 amino acids. The germline CDR1 and CDR2 sequences are MDHEN and SYDVKM. The CDR3 DNA reads as TGTGCCAGCTGGGACAGGGGGCGAGGGGTCACTGAAGCTTTCTTT. Protein sequence: CASWDRGRGVTEAFF.

This rearrangement joins TRBV25-1 to TRBJ2-1, with TRBD1 matching 8 bases. Losses at the gene ends were 4 bases for V and 1 base for J; bases not matched to a gene: 3. The germline gives CDR1 MGHDK, CDR2 SYGVNS. The CDR3 sequence is 15 residues long. The CDR3 DNA reads TGTGCCAGCAGTGGACAGGGGACTTCCTACAATGAGCAGTTCTTC. Its protein is CASSGQGTSYNEQFF. The complete variable domain, with remaining parts taken from reference TRBV25-1 and TRBJ2-1, reads EADIYQTPRYLVIGTGKKITLECSQTMGHDKMYWYQQDPGMELHLIHYSYGVNSTEKGDLSSESTVSRIRTEHFPLTLESARPSHTSQYLCASSGQGTSYNEQFFGPGTRLTVL.

The V call is TRBV7-9, the J call TRBJ2-7; perhaps TRBD2 as D (5 bases). Germline V gives CDR1 SEHNR, CDR2 FQNEAQ (reference sequence). The CDR3 loop spans 14 amino acids. Trimming took 5 bases from V and 6 from J, leaving 17 bases between them. CDR3 region: CASSLVGEPTEQYF. CDR3 nucleotide sequence: TGTGCCAGCAGCCTGGTCGGGGAACCCACCGAGCAGTACTTC.

This clone was counted only a few times. The CDR3 protein is CASSVGGSTGELFF. The CDR3 nucleotides are TGTGCCAGCAGCGTAGGCGGGTCCACCGGGGAGCTGTTTTTT. The chain employs TRBV9 and TRBJ2-2, with D perhaps matching TRBD2 (5 bases). CDR1 and CDR2 (germline): SGDLS, YYNGEE. The CDR3 runs 14 residues. Trimming pared 0 bases from V and 4 bases from J, leaving 7 bases between.

The chain carries TRBV5-1 and TRBJ1-2; 8 bases are a match to TRBD1. V gave up 2 bases and J gave up 5 bases; unmatched junction bases: 5. The CDR3 runs 14 residues. Germline V gene data show CDR1 as SGHRS and CDR2 as YFSETQ. The CDR3: CASSFIDRGYGYTF. CDR3 coding DNA: TGCGCCAGCAGCTTCATTGACAGGGGATATGGCTACACCTTC.

This chain connects TRBV2 to TRBJ2-3; 11 nucleotides line up with TRBD2. The germline CDR1 and CDR2 sequences are SNHLY and FYNNEI. Unmatched junction bases numbered 8, after V lost 6 bases and J lost 6 bases. There are 15 residues in the CDR3. The CDR3 DNA reads TGTGCCAGCAGATTACTAGCGGGAGTTCCGGATACGCAGTATTTT. Translating gives CASRLLAGVPDTQYF.